The 10 T cell receptor beta chains below were found in one sample sequenced in a study of radiotherapy plus CTLA-4 blockade in lung cancer. Using immunoSEQ multiplex PCR, the repertoire was profiled, and TCRdb retains in-frame clones only, with some absent. The sample lists around 71,000 clones; 60% to 80% were seen once. The material was peripheral blood, obtained from a patient treated with radiotherapy plus ipilimumab. These receptor sequences come from a human donor with non-small cell lung cancer whose response to radiotherapy plus ipilimumab could not be evaluated. Some clones in this sample may be carry-over from other donors' samples.

A remark on this clone: This specimen includes other DNA sequences encoding the same CDR3. This sequence joins TRBV5-1 and TRBJ2-7, with a weak D call TRBD1 (5 bases). The CDR3 has 14 residues. CDR1 and CDR2 (germline): SGHRS, YFSETQ. The V gene lost 6 bases and the J gene lost 2 bases, with 15 bases spanning the gap. CDR3 region: CASTLGQAPYEQYF. The DNA for the CDR3 is TGCGCCAGCACGCTGGGGCAGGCTCCCTACGAGCAGTACTTC.

The gene calls are TRBV29-1 and TRBJ2-7; weak D call: TRBD1 (5 bases). The J call may be mistaken, given a closer DNA end match to TRBJ2-1. The germline gives CDR1 SQVTM, CDR2 ANQGSEA. The CDR3 sequence is 16 residues long. The CDR3 nucleotides read TGCAGCGTGACAGTTAGGGGCGGCAGCTCCTACAATGAGCAGTTCTTC. Translating gives CSVTVRGGSSYNEQFF.

The chain couples TRBV25-1 to TRBJ2-5; 9 nucleotides align to TRBD1. Germline V gene lookup returns CDR1 MGHDK and CDR2 SYGVNS. The V segment lost 6 bases and the J segment 7 bases; nucleotides outside the gene matches: 3. The CDR3 runs to 12 residues. The CDR3 DNA reads as TGTGCCAGCAGAGAGACAGGGGGGACCCAGTACTTC. The encoded protein is CASRETGGTQYF.

The sample holds one count of this clone. The CDR3: CASSFGGGTGELFF. The DNA of the CDR3 is TGTGCCAGCAGTTTTGGGGGGGGAACCGGGGAGCTGTTTTTT. The chain recombines TRBV27 with TRBJ2-2; TRBD2 matches at 7 bases. CDR1 is MNHEY and CDR2 is SMNVEV in the germline V gene (reference sequence). CDR3 length: 14 amino acids. V was clipped by 3 bases and J by 5 bases; unmatched bases: 3.

The chain joins TRBV18 to TRBJ1-3, with 11 bases lining up with TRBD1. V lost 3 bases and J lost 2; bases outside the gene matches: 0. Germline CDR1 is KGHSH and CDR2 is LQKENI. The CDR3 has 15 amino acids. This CDR3 is CASSPDRGPGNTIYF. The DNA of the CDR3 is TGTGCCAGCTCACCGGACAGGGGGCCTGGAAACACCATATATTTT.

V gene TRBV5-1 combines with J gene TRBJ1-5, with 7 bases identical to TRBD1. CDR1 SGHRS and CDR2 YFSETQ come from the germline V gene. The CDR3 spans 15 residues. After removal of 1 base from V and 7 bases from J, the junction contained 8 bases not matched to a gene. The CDR3 protein is CASSLQGGRGQPQHF. The CDR3 DNA follows: TGCGCCAGCAGCTTGCAGGGGGGAAGAGGCCAGCCCCAGCATTTT.

V usage is TRBV2 and J usage is TRBJ1-2; D is perhaps TRBD1 (6 bases). CDR1 is SNHLY, CDR2 FYNNEI, per germline. Trimming removed 2 bases at V and 4 bases at J, with 8 bases between. The CDR3 runs 13 residues. CDR3 DNA sequence: TGTGCCAGCAGTGAACTACAGGGCTATGGCTACACCTTC. Translating gives CASSELQGYGYTF.

CDR3 region: CASSLRQGHDEQYF. In nucleotides, the CDR3 is TGCGCCAGCAGCCTCAGACAGGGCCACGACGAGCAGTACTTC. The rearrangement links TRBV5-1 to TRBJ2-7, with 7 bases lining up with TRBD1. The germline CDR1 and CDR2 sequences are SGHRS and YFSETQ. Trimming took 4 bases from V and 5 from J; bases not matched to a gene: 9. CDR3 length equals 14 residues.

In this sample, this clone turned up a few times. The chain is built from TRBV7-2 and TRBJ2-5; 10 bases are shared with TRBD2. V lost 2 bases, J lost 4 bases, and 4 bases stayed unmatched. This CDR3 has 15 amino acids. Germline-derived CDR1 and CDR2 are SGHTA and FQGNSA. The CDR3 region has the DNA TGTGCCAGCAGCTTAAATAGCGGGGGGCGAGAGACCCAGTACTTC. It yields the protein CASSLNSGGRETQYF.

CDR3 bases: TGTGCCAGCAGGGACCGGGACAGGGCAAATGAGCAGTTCTTC. Translated, it gives CASRDRDRANEQFF. This sequence joins TRBV6-6 and TRBJ2-1; 9 bases map to TRBD1. The CDR3 spans 14 residues. Germline lookup yields CDR1 MNHNY and CDR2 SVGAGI (reference sequence). The V segment lost 6 bases and the J segment 7 bases; nucleotides outside the gene matches: 7.